This TCR beta chain was captured in a study of identical twins. This clonotype was detected many times. Its antigen is still unknown. Broader study findings: A partial confounding effect on zero-insertion analyses could come from invariant MAIT and iNKT cells.

V lost 2 bases and J lost 1, with 12 bases in between. This CDR3 comprises 15 residues. Germline CDR1 reads SGHTA; CDR2 reads FQGNSA. Through template switching, a universal primer site was introduced, and the cDNA contained unique molecular identifiers. TCRdb independently ran MiXCR on the 5' RACE reads; one entry per CDR3 protein. The sample consists of about 700,000 distinct CDR3 sequences, 5.5% to 6.5% of them appearing once. The sample consisted of naive T cells sorted from blood. The chain employs TRBV7-2 and TRBJ2-7; D possibly corresponds to TRBD1 (5 bases). This receptor was identified in a man aged 18 to 30 in good health. The DNA for the CDR3 is TGTGCCAGCAGCTTATACAAGGGGCTATCCTACGAGCAGTACTTC. Protein: CASSLYKGLSYEQYF.